Presented here are 7 T cell receptor beta chains from one specimen sequenced in a study of cytomegalovirus exposure and HLA in healthy donors (dated by TCRdb to between 2016 and 2019). Libraries were constructed by the immunoSEQ multiplex PCR assay. For the multiplex PCR, a mixture combining 60 forward primers for TCR Vbeta segments and 13 reverse primers for TCR Jbeta segments was used. TCRdb's version of the immuneACCESS table is confined to in-frame rearrangements and falls short of the full clone set. An unresolved V gene accounts for under half of the shortfall where checked; the remainder is of unknown origin. For this sample there are about 130,000 clones; roughly 80% appear just once. Of the sample, over 3% is held by the ten largest clones. Sequencing used PBMCs. These TCRs come from a woman aged 40 to 49 in good health and CMV-seronegative.

This chain joins TRBV5-1 and TRBJ2-5; 10 bases line up with TRBD2. This CDR3 spans 16 amino acids. V shed 3 bases and J 4 bases; nucleotides not matched to a gene: 9. Germline V CDR1 and CDR2: SGHRS, YFSETQ. The CDR3 sequence: CASSSGWTSGRETQYF. DNA of the CDR3: TGCGCCAGCAGCTCAGGATGGACTAGCGGCAGAGAGACCCAGTACTTC.

The V and J genes are TRBV5-4 and TRBJ2-7, with D possibly TRBD2 on 6 matching bases. The CDR3 loop spans 15 amino acids. CDR1 is SGHNT and CDR2 is YYREEE in the germline V gene (reference sequence). V was clipped by 1 base and J by 7 bases, with 18 bases between them. CDR3 in amino acids: CASSLSRVAAGEQYF. In DNA form, the CDR3 reads TGTGCCAGCAGCTTGTCCAGGGTCGCCGCGGGGGAGCAGTACTTC.

J is TRBJ2-2 and V is TRBV7-2, with a weak D call TRBD2 (6 bases). Trimming stripped 2 bases from V and 2 bases from J, with 12 bases between. This CDR3 is 16 amino acids long. The V gene's germline CDR1 is SGHTA and CDR2 FQGNSA. The CDR3 spells CASSLLQAGNTGELFF. CDR3 DNA sequence: TGTGCCAGCAGCTTACTCCAAGCGGGCAACACCGGGGAGCTGTTTTTT.

This sequence joins TRBV7-3 and TRBJ2-7, with 10 nucleotides matching TRBD1. CDR1 SGHTA and CDR2 FQGTGA come from the germline V gene. This CDR3 has 12 amino acids. J lost 7 bases, V lost 8 bases, and 5 bases had no gene match. The CDR3 coding sequence is TGTGCCAGCCGGGACAGGGGTTGTGAGCAGTACTTC. It codes for CASRDRGCEQYF.

To note about this clone: In the same sample, other DNA sequences code for this CDR3. This sequence joins TRBV4-3 and TRBJ2-7, with 7 bases matching TRBD2. Per the germline V gene, CDR1 is LGHNA and CDR2 is YSLEER. The CDR3 has 14 residues. After removal of 0 bases from V and 7 bases from J, the junction contained 6 bases not matched to a gene. The CDR3 bases are TGCGCCAGCAGCCAAGACTGGGGAGGGAGGGAGCAGTACTTC. It is translated as CASSQDWGGREQYF.

This rearrangement joins TRBV18 to TRBJ2-2; 8 bases align to TRBD1. This CDR3 has 14 amino acids. From germline, CDR1 is KGHSH and CDR2 LQKENI. V shed 1 base and J 5 bases; nucleotides not matched to a gene: 0. This CDR3 is CASSPRTGTGELFF. CDR3 nucleotides: TGTGCCAGCTCACCACGGACAGGGACCGGGGAGCTGTTTTTT.

The rearrangement joins TRBV7-2 to TRBJ1-3; unclear D gene. Looked up from germline, CDR1 is SGHTA and CDR2 is FQGNSA. The ends were cut back, 7 bases at V and 4 bases at J, with 11 bases in the middle. The CDR3 has 13 amino acids. The CDR3 coding sequence is TGTGCCAGCACCCTAAATAACGGAAACACCATATATTTT. Its protein is CASTLNNGNTIYF.